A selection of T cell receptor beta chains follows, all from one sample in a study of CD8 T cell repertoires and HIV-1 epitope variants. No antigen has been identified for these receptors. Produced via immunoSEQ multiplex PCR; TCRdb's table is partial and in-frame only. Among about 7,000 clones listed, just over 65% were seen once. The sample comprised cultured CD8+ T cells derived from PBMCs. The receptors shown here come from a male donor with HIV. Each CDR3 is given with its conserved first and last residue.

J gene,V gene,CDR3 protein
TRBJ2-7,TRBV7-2,CASSLHWGGSYEQYF
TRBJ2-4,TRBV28,CASWPGLQPNLAKNIQYF
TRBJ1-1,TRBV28,CASSLLATQGRNTEAFF
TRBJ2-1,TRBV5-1,CASSLVDNGNEQFF
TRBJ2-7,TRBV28,CASSSRGWDSYEQYF
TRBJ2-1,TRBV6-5,CASSPGGGFDEQFF
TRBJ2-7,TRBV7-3,CASSEGPSYEQYF
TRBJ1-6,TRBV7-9,CASSLGAVSPLHF
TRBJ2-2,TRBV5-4,CASSPSSPGELFF
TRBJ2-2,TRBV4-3,CASSQDGGTGDITGELFF
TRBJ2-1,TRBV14,CASSSGLAGGPRGNEQFF
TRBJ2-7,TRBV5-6,CASSWQSTRGLYEQYF
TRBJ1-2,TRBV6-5,CASGAGYGYTF